A single T cell receptor (beta chain) is shown here with its context. This entry belongs to a study of blood T cell repertoires in COVID-19. Across the whole study: The United States, Italy and Spain supplied acute and convalescent COVID-19 samples.

Authors' analysis steps: Amplification of reference gene primers was used by the study to estimate nucleated cell counts. Clones were read by immunoSEQ multiplex PCR, and TCRdb kept only the in-frame ones, dropping some. Clone size and the V and J calls come from that table; the DNA yielded D and trimming. The sample shows about 250,000 clones, roughly 80% of them seen only once. This receptor was identified in a woman older than 75 with acute or convalescent COVID-19. Sequencing used peripheral blood.

In DNA, the CDR3 is TGCGCCAGCAGCTTTAGCGTGGCAGGGGATCACAATGAGCAGTTCTTC. This encodes CASSFSVAGDHNEQFF. This chain joins TRBV5-1 and TRBJ2-1; TRBD1 is a possible D gene (6 bases). V was cut by 2 bases and J by 5 bases, with 17 bases left in between. The germline gives CDR1 SGHRS, CDR2 YFSETQ. The CDR3 runs 16 residues.